This T cell receptor beta chain was recovered during a study of T cells in Graves' hyperthyroidism and ophthalmopathy. On the study more broadly: Peripheral blood samples were taken at initial diagnosis, prior to any treatment.

Points from the study as a whole: Blood shared most expanded thyroid clonotypes above 0.001.

This clonotype came up many times. Its matching antigen is unknown. The germline gives CDR1 MNHNS, CDR2 SASEGT. Trimming removed 5 bases from V and 0 bases from J; junction bases left unmatched: 15. The CDR3 loop spans 20 amino acids. It was RNA transcripts that yielded the amplified TCR beta CDR3 regions. During a first-round RT-PCR of the TCR CDR3, the HTBI primer set was used. TCRdb re-analysed the multiplex PCR reads in MiXCR, keeping a single row per CDR3 protein. The table shows around 520,000 distinct CDR3 sequences, with 14% occurring only once. J is TRBJ2-2 and V is TRBV6-1, with 10 bases matching TRBD1. This sequence was found in a middle-aged woman with Graves' hyperthyroidism. Specimen: blood. This chain's CDR3 is CASSPRTGGIADSNTGELFF. In DNA form, the CDR3 reads TGTGCCAGCAGTCCCAGGACAGGGGGAATAGCTGACTCGAACACCGGGGAGCTGTTTTTT.